The 14 T cell receptor beta chains listed next were all sequenced from one sample in a study of cytomegalovirus exposure and HLA in healthy donors. 60 Vbeta and 13 Jbeta primers were used in PCR. The data were produced by immunoSEQ multiplex PCR, yet TCRdb's version contains in-frame clones alone and is incomplete. The sample records roughly 110,000 clones, approximately 74% being singletons. The sample taken for sequencing was PBMCs. These receptor sequences come from a woman aged 40 to 49 in good health and CMV-seropositive.

V and J are TRBV2 and TRBJ2-7; TRBD2 is a possible D gene (5 bases). CDR3 length: 13 residues. V was trimmed by 6 bases and J by 4 bases, leaving 13 bases between them. Per the germline V gene, CDR1 is SNHLY and CDR2 is FYNNEI. CDR3: CASSASLGYEQYF. CDR3 DNA: TGTGCCAGCAGCGCTAGCTTAGGGTACGAGCAGTACTTC.

This clone turned up a few times. The genes are TRBV27 and TRBJ2-7; TRBD2 aligns across 7 bases. Germline lookup yields CDR1 MNHEY and CDR2 SMNVEV (reference sequence). The CDR3 sequence is 15 residues long. J lost 2 bases, V lost 4 bases, and 8 bases had no gene match. The CDR3 loop reads CASSSTREVTYEQYF. CDR3 sequence (DNA): TGTGCCAGCAGTTCAACTCGGGAGGTGACCTACGAGCAGTACTTC.

This clone was seen more than once but under ten times. The chain carries TRBV30 and TRBJ2-1; 7 positions match TRBD1. With V trimmed by 6 bases and J by 2 bases, 4 bases remained unmatched. There are 13 residues in the CDR3. Germline assignment: CDR1 GTSNPN and CDR2 SVGIG (reference sequence). The CDR3 DNA follows: TGTGCCTGCCCCGGGACAGCCTACAATGAGCAGTTCTTC. It specifies CACPGTAYNEQFF.

This clone was seen more than once but under ten times. The chain employs TRBV1 and TRBJ2-5; the D call in the table, TRBD2, was not verified against the DNA. TRBV1 is termed a pseudogene. This CDR3 spans 15 amino acids. For the CDR3, the DNA is TGCACCAGCAGCCAGAAGCGGGGGGGCGAGGAGACCCAGTACTTC. It specifies CTSSQKRGGEETQYF.

The gene calls are TRBV6-5 and TRBJ1-6, with D unclear. CDR3 length: 14 residues. Germline assignment: CDR1 MNHEY and CDR2 SVGAGI. V shed 6 bases and J shed 8 bases, with 14 bases lying between them. The chain's CDR3 is CASRLPGVHSPLHF. DNA for the CDR3: TGTGCCAGCAGGCTGCCGGGTGTTCATTCACCCCTCCACTTT.

J is TRBJ1-2 and V is TRBV5-1, with 9 bases matching TRBD1. The germline V gene has CDR1 SGHRS and CDR2 YFSETQ. CDR3 size: 14 residues. J lost 3 bases, V lost 4 bases, and 4 bases had no gene match. The CDR3 DNA sequence: TGCGCCAGCAGCGGGACAGGGTCATACTATGGCTACACCTTC. It encodes CASSGTGSYYGYTF.

As concerns this clone: This same CDR3 is encoded by further DNA sequences in the sample. The chain employs TRBV5-6 and TRBJ1-1; 7 bases line up with TRBD1. From germline, CDR1 is SGHDT and CDR2 YYEEEE. The V segment lost 0 bases and the J segment 2 bases; nucleotides outside the gene matches: 1. CDR3 length: 14 amino acids. This CDR3 reads CASSLDRGNTEAFF. CDR3 nucleotide sequence: TGTGCCAGCAGCTTGGACAGGGGAAACACTGAAGCTTTCTTT.

This clone showed up just a few times. The V and J genes are TRBV6-6 and TRBJ1-2, with D unresolved. CDR3 length: 13 residues. The ends were cut back, 4 bases at V and 8 bases at J, with 14 bases in the middle. Germline CDR1 reads MNHNY; CDR2 reads SVGAGI (reference sequence). The CDR3: CASSSGSMSGYTF. The CDR3 DNA is TGTGCCAGCAGTTCGGGGAGTATGAGCGGCTACACCTTC.

The rearrangement links TRBV11-1 to TRBJ1-1; D not certain. The CDR3 loop spans 13 amino acids. Germline CDR1 SGHAT, CDR2 FQDESV (reference sequence). V lost 3 bases, J lost 1 base, and 6 bases lay in between. This chain's CDR3 is CASSFFRNTEAFF. The DNA for the CDR3 is TGTGCCAGCAGCTTCTTTCGGAACACTGAAGCTTTCTTT. Variable domain in full (rest from reference TRBV11-1 and TRBJ1-1): EAEVAQSPRYKITEKSQAVAFWCDPISGHATLYWYRQILGQGPELLVQFQDESVVDDSQLPKDRFSAERLKGVDSTLKIQPAELGDSAMYLCASSFFRNTEAFFGQGTRLTVV.

The V gene is TRBV30, the J gene TRBJ1-1; unclear D gene. CDR3 length: 13 amino acids. V lost 4 bases, J lost 0 bases, and 9 bases lay in between. The V gene's germline CDR1 is GTSNPN and CDR2 SVGIG (reference sequence). The CDR3 region is CAWKPGLNTEAFF. The CDR3 coding sequence is TGTGCCTGGAAACCGGGTCTGAACACTGAAGCTTTCTTT.

V gene TRBV9 combines with J gene TRBJ1-6, with D tentatively TRBD1 (6 bases). The CDR3 totals 15 residues. The germline V gene has CDR1 SGDLS and CDR2 YYNGEE. Trimming took off 0 bases at V and 10 bases at J, with 14 bases between the two ends. The chain's CDR3 is CASSVEVGGDSPLHF. The DNA for the CDR3 is TGTGCCAGCAGCGTAGAGGTAGGGGGAGACTCACCCCTCCACTTT.

This CDR3 is CASSLAGANQPQHF. CDR3 DNA sequence: TGTGCCAGCAGTTTAGCAGGGGCCAATCAGCCCCAGCATTTT. The chain uses TRBV27 and TRBJ1-5, with D perhaps TRBD1 (6 bases). Germline V gives CDR1 MNHEY, CDR2 SMNVEV (reference sequence). V was clipped by 2 bases and J by 3 bases, with 8 bases between them. This CDR3 has 14 residues.

The CDR3 nucleotides are TGTGCCAGCAGCTTACAGGGGCGGTGGGGTCAGCCCCAGCATTTT. Protein: CASSLQGRWGQPQHF. The J gene is TRBJ1-5, the V gene TRBV7-2; TRBD1 might be the D (6 bases). The CDR3 runs to 15 residues. The V gene's germline CDR1 is SGHTA and CDR2 FQGNSA. Trimming removed 2 bases from V and 6 bases from J, with 14 bases in between. The entire variable domain, with the rest obtained from reference TRBV7-2 and TRBJ1-5, is as follows: GAGVSQSPSNKVTEKGKDVELRCDPISGHTALYWYRQSLGQGLEFLIYFQGNSAPDKSGLPSDRFSAERTGGSVSTLTIQRTQQEDSAVYLCASSLQGRWGQPQHFGDGTRLSIL.

This rearrangement joins TRBV9 to TRBJ2-3; D is possibly TRBD1 (6 bases). Germline V gives CDR1 SGDLS, CDR2 YYNGEE. Trimming shortened V by 2 bases and J by 2 bases, and 12 bases separated the two germline ends. This CDR3 region has 15 residues. The CDR3 sequence is CASSVTTGPTDTQYF. CDR3 nucleotides: TGTGCCAGCAGCGTCACGACAGGTCCCACAGATACGCAGTATTTT.